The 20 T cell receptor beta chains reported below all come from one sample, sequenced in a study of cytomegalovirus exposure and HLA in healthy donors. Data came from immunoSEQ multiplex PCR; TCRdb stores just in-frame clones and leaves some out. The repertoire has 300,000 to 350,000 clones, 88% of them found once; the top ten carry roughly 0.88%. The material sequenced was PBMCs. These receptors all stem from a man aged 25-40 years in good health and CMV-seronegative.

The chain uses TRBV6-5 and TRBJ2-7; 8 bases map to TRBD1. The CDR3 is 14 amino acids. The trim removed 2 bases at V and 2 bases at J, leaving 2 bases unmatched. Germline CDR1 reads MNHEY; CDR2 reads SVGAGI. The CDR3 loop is CASSYGGQAYEQYF. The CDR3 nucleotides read TGTGCCAGCAGTTACGGGGGACAGGCCTACGAGCAGTACTTC.

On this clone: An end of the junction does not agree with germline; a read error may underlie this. The CDR3 DNA is TGTGCCAGCAGCACCGGGACTAGCGGAGCCTACACTGAGCAGTTCTTC. Residues: CASSTGTSGAYTEQFF. The chain couples TRBV6-6 to TRBJ2-1; 11 bases fit TRBD2. The CDR3 spans 16 residues. The germline CDR1 and CDR2 sequences are MNHNY and SVGAGI (reference sequence).

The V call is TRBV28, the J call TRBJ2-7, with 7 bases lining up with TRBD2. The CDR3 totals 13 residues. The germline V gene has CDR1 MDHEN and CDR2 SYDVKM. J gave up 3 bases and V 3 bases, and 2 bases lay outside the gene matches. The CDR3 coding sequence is TGTGCCAGCAGTTTGTCTAGCGGCTACGAGCAGTACTTC. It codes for CASSLSSGYEQYF.

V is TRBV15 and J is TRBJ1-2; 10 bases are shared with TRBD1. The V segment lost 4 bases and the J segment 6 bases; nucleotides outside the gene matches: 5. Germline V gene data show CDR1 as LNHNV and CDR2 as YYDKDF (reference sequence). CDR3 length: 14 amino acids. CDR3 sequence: CATSTGQGVHGYTF. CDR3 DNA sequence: TGTGCCACCAGCACCGGACAGGGGGTCCATGGCTACACCTTC.

The CDR3 reads CASSLGGTYNEQFF. CDR3 in DNA: TGTGCCAGCAGCTTAGGCGGGACCTACAATGAGCAGTTCTTC. The chain couples TRBV7-6 to TRBJ2-1, with D perhaps TRBD2 (6 bases). CDR1 and CDR2 from the germline V gene are SGHVS and FNYEAQ. The CDR3 is made up of 14 amino acids. V shed 1 base and J shed 2 bases, with 6 bases lying between them.

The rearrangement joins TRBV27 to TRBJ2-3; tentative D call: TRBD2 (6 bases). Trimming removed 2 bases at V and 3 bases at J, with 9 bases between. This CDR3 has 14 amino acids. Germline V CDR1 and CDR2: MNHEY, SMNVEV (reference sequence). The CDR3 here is CASSLRLATDTQYF. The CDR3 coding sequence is TGTGCCAGCAGTTTAAGGCTAGCGACAGATACGCAGTATTTT.

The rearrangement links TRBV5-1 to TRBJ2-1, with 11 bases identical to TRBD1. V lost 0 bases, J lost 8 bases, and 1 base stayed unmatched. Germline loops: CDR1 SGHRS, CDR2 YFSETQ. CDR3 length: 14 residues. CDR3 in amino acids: CASSLGTGGDEQFF. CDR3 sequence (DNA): TGCGCCAGCAGCTTGGGGACAGGGGGCGATGAGCAGTTCTTC.

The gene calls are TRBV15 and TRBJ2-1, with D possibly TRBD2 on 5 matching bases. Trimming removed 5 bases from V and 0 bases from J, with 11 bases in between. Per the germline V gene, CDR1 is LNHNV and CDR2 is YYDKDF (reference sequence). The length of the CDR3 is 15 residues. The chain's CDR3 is CATSGSATSYNEQFF. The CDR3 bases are TGTGCCACCAGCGGGAGCGCAACCTCCTACAATGAGCAGTTCTTC.

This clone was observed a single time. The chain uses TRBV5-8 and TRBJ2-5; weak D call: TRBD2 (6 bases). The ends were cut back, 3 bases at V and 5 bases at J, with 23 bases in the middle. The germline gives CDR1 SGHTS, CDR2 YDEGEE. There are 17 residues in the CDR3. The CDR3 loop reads CASSSGTTVRGGETQYF. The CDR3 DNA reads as TGTGCCAGCAGCTCGGGTACTACGGTGCGGGGTGGGGAGACCCAGTACTTC.

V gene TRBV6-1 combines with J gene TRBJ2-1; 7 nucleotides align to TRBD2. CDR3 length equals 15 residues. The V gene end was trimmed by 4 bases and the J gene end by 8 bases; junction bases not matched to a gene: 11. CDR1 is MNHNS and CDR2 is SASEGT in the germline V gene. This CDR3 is CASSALNNRGDEQFF. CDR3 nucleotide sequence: TGTGCCAGCAGTGCCCTTAATAACCGGGGGGATGAGCAGTTCTTC.

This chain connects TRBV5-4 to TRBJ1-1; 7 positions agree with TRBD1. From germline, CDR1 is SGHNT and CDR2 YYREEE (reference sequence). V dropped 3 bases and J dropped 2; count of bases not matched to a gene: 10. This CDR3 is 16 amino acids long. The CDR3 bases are TGTGCCAGCAGCTCCGGGACAGTGGCTACCAACACTGAAGCTTTCTTT. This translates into CASSSGTVATNTEAFF.

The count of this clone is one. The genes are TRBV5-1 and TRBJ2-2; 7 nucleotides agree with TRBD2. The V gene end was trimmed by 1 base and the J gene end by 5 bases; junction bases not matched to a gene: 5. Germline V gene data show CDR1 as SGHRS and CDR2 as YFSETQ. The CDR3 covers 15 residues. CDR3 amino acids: CASSLPGAGTGELFF. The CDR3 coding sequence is TGCGCCAGCAGCTTGCCGGGAGCGGGAACCGGGGAGCTGTTTTTT.

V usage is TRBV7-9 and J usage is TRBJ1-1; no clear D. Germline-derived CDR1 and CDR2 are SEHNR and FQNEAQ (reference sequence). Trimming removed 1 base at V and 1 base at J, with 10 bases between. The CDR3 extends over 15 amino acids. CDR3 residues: CASSLVRAGNTEAFF. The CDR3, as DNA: TGTGCCAGCAGCTTAGTGAGGGCGGGGAACACTGAAGCTTTCTTT.

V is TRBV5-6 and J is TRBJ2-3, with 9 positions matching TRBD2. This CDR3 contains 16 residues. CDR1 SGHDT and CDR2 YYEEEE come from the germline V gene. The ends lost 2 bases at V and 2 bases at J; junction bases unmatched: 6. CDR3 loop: CASSLGLAGPTDTQYF. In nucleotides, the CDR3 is TGTGCCAGCAGCTTAGGGCTAGCGGGGCCCACAGATACGCAGTATTTT.

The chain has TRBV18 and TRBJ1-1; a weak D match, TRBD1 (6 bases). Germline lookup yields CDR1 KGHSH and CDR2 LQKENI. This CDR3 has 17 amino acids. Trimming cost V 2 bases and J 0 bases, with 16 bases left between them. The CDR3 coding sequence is TGTGCCAGCTCACCAACGTTGAACAGGGTTGTGAACACTGAAGCTTTCTTT. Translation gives CASSPTLNRVVNTEAFF.

The CDR3 spells CASRGTGDSGQPQHF. DNA of the CDR3: TGTGCCAGTAGAGGGACAGGGGATTCGGGTCAGCCCCAGCATTTT. This sequence joins TRBV19 and TRBJ1-5; 10 nucleotides match TRBD1. Germline V gene data show CDR1 as LNHDA and CDR2 as SQIVND (reference sequence). The J segment lost 6 bases and the V segment lost 6 bases, leaving 8 bases of the junction unmatched. This CDR3 is 15 amino acids long.

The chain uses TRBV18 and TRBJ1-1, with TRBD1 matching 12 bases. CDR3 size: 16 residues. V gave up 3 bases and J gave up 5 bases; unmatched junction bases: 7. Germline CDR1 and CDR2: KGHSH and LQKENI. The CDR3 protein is CASSPGTGGAGTEAFF. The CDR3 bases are TGTGCCAGCTCACCGGGGACAGGGGGCGCGGGGACTGAAGCTTTCTTT.

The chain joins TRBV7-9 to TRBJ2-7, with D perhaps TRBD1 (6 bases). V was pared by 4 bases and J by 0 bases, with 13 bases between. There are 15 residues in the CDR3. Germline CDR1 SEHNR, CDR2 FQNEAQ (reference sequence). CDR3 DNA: TGTGCCAGCAGCTCCGAGGACAGCCGCTCCTACGAGCAGTACTTC. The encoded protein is CASSSEDSRSYEQYF.

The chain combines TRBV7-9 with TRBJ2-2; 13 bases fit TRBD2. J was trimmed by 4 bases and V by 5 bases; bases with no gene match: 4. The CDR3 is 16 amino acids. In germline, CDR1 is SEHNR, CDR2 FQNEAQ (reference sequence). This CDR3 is CASSPRTSGGTGELFF. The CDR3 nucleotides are TGTGCCAGCAGCCCTCGGACTAGCGGGGGCACCGGGGAGCTGTTTTTT.

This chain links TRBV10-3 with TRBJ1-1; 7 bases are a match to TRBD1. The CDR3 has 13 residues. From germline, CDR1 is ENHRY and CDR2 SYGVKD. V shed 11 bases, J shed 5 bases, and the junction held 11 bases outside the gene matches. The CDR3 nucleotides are TGTGCCGTCACAGGGGCCGGCGGGACTGAAGCTTTCTTT. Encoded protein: CAVTGAGGTEAFF.